This TCR beta chain was captured in a study of cytomegalovirus exposure and HLA in healthy donors. PCR primers comprised 60 Vbeta and 13 Jbeta primers. Assay used: immunoSEQ multiplex PCR; TCRdb lists only in-frame clones, some missing. The table lists about 140,000 clones, roughly four fifths of them singletons. The CDR3 is 14 amino acids. CDR1 is SQVTM, CDR2 ANQGSEA, per germline. V lost 5 bases, J lost 1 base, and 2 bases stayed unmatched. General study results and limits: An assumption of roughly uniform sequencing depth across donors underlay the presence/absence analyses.

To note about this clone: Its matching antigen is unknown.

This sequence originates from a male donor in good health and CMV-seronegative. V usage is TRBV29-1 and J usage is TRBJ2-2; 9 bases map to TRBD2. Sequences were obtained from PBMCs. CDR3 in amino acids: CSVKTSGNTGELFF. The CDR3 coding sequence is TGCAGCGTTAAGACTAGCGGGAACACCGGGGAGCTGTTTTTT.